This TCR beta chain is drawn from a study of T-cell memory formation after mild COVID-19. The V gene's germline CDR1 is DFQATT and CDR2 SNEGSKA (reference sequence). CDR3 size: 13 residues. Trimming cost V 6 bases and J 3 bases, with 13 bases left between them. Regarding the study as a whole: Cross-reactive memory seemingly joined, as some responding clones were found in pre-infection memory.

TCRdb re-called the 5' RACE reads with MiXCR, one entry per CDR3 protein. The table lists roughly 62,000 distinct CDR3 sequences, 9.3% of them singletons, with around 1.1% in the top ten. With respect to this clonotype: Its antigen is as yet unknown.

The sequenced sample was PBMCs or a T cell subset sorted from them (not recorded which). This receptor was taken from a man between 18 and 35 years old who had mild COVID-19 (a few samples of this study predate the infection). Cell type and time point are not known. V usage is TRBV20-1 and J usage is TRBJ2-3; possibly TRBD2 for D (6 bases). CDR3 protein: CSARAAGTDTQYF. DNA for the CDR3: TGCAGTGCCCGTGCGGCGGGGACAGATACGCAGTATTTT.